This T cell receptor beta chain comes out of a study of post-analysis software for immune sequencing data. General study results and limits: Multiple sclerosis patients had significantly lower normalized Chao1 diversity than controls. F measure clustering grouped samples strongly by preparation batch. TRBV5-6, TRBV5-1 and TRBV20-1 were among roughly five TRBV segments more frequent in patients than controls.

This clonotype was recorded once. What it recognizes is unknown. This CDR3 contains 12 residues. Germline V lookup: CDR1 DFQATT, CDR2 SNEGSKA (reference sequence). TCR beta cDNA libraries included unique molecular identifiers. Around 460,000 cDNA molecules came from about 1 to 10 million T cells. Each CDR3 protein gets one entry after TCRdb re-called the PCR reads with MiXCR. The sample carries some 690,000 distinct CDR3 sequences, roughly 27% recorded once. This clonotype originated in a girl aged 10 to 17 with multiple sclerosis. This chain uses TRBV20-1 with TRBJ2-1; 7 bases line up with TRBD2. Gene TRBJ2-7 matches the end of the DNA better, so the J call may be wrong. What was sequenced was blood. In nucleotides, the CDR3 is TGCAGCTTAGCGGGCTCCTACAATGAGCAGTACTTC. Residues: CSLAGSYNEQYF.